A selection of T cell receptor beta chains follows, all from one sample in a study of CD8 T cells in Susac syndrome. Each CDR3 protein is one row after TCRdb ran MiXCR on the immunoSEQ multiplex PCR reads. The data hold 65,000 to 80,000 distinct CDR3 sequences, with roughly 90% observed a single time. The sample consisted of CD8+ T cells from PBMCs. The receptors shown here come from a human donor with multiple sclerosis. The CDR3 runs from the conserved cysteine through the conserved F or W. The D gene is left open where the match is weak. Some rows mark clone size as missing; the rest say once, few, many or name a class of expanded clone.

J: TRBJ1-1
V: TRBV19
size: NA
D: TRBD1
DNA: TGTGCCAGTAGTTCCCAGACAGGGTATCGTCTTTTTGACACTGAAGCTTTCTTT
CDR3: CASSSQTGYRLFDTEAFF

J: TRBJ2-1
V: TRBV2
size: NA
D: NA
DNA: TGTGCCAGCAGTGTGGGGTACAATGAGCAGTTCTTC
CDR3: CASSVGYNEQFF

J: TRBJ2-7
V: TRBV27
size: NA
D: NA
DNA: TGTGCCAGCAGTTTTGGGGTTCGGCGCGAGCAGTACTTC
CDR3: CASSFGVRREQYF

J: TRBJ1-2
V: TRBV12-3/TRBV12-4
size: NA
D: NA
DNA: TGTGCCAGCAGCCTTCTCAGGGGTTTTGGCTACACCTTC
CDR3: CASSLLRGFGYTF

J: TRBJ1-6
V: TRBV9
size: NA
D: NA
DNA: TGTGCCAGCAGCGTAGGAAGTAATTCACCCCTCCACTTT
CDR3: CASSVGSNSPLHF

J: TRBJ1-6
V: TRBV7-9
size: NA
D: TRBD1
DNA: TGTGCCAGCAGCAGTACCGGGACAGGGTTTTCACCCCTCCACTTT
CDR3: CASSSTGTGFSPLHF

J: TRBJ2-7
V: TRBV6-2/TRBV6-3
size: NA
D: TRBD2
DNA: TGTGCCAGCAGTTACTCGATGGTAGCGGGGAGTTACGAGCAGTACTTC
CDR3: CASSYSMVAGSYEQYF

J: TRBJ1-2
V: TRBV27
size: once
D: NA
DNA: TGTGCCAGCAGTTTAAGCCCCCTCCGCTATGGCTACACCTTC
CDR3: CASSLSPLRYGYTF

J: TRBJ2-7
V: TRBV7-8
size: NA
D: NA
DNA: TGTGCCACCACCATATCTGCGCTGGGGCGAGCCGAGCAGTACTTC
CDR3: CATTISALGRAEQYF

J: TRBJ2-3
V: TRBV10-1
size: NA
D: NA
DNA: TGCGCCAGCAGTGAGTCGCGGCCAGATACGCAGTATTTT
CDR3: CASSESRPDTQYF

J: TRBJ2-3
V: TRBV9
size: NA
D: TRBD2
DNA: TGTGCCAGCAGCGAGGGGGTGATGCTAGCGGGGGCGCAGTATTTT
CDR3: CASSEGVMLAGAQYF

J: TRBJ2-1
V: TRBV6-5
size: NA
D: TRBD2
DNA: TGTGCCAGCAGTACCGGGGGGGACGATGAGCAGTTCTTC
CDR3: CASSTGGDDEQFF

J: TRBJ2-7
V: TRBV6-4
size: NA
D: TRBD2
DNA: TGTGCCAGCAGTGACCTGGGACTAGCCTACGAGCAGTACTTC
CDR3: CASSDLGLAYEQYF

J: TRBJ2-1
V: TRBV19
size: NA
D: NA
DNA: TGTGCCAGTAGCCACGCCTGGAATTTATACAATGAGCAGTTCTTC
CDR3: CASSHAWNLYNEQFF

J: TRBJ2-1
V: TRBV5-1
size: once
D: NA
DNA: TGCGCCAGCAGCTTGGTGGTGGGGGGTGAGCAGTTCTTC
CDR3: CASSLVVGGEQFF

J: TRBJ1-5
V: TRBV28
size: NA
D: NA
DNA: TGTGCCAGCAGTTTCCTGACGGTTAGCAATCAGCCCCAGCATTTT
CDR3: CASSFLTVSNQPQHF

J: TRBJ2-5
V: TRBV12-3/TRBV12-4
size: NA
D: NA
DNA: TGTGCCAGCAGTTTTCGTTCCCAAGAGACCCAGTACTTC
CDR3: CASSFRSQETQYF

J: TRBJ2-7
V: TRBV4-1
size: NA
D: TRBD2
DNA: TGCGCCAGCAGCCAAGTAGAACTAGCGGGACCTAGCTACGAGCAGTACTTC
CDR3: CASSQVELAGPSYEQYF

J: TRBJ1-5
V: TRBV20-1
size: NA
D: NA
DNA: TGCAGTGCCCTCGATATCCTCAGAGGTCAAGGAAGCAATCAGCCCCAGCATTTT
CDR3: CSALDILRGQGSNQPQHF

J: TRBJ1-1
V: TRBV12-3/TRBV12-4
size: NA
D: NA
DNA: TGTGCCAGCAGGAGACAGTCCTTGAACACTGAAGCTTTCTTT
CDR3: CASRRQSLNTEAFF

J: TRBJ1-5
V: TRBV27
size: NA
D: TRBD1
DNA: TGTGCCAGCACCTGGACAGGGTCAGATAGCAATCAGCCCCAGCATTTT
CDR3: CASTWTGSDSNQPQHF

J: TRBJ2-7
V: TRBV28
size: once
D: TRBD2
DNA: TGTGCCAGCAGTTTTCCGGGACTAGCTGCCTACGAGCAGTACTTC
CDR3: CASSFPGLAAYEQYF

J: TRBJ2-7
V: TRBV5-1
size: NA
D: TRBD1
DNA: TGCGCCAGCAGCTCCGGGACAGGGCTCTACGGGCAGTACTTC
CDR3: CASSSGTGLYGQYF

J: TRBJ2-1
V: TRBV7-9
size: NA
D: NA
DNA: TGTGCCAGCAGCTTACCTCGGGGGATTGAGCAGTTCTTC
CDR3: CASSLPRGIEQFF

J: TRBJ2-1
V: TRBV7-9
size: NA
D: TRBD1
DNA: TGTGCCAGCAGCACCGGGACAGATGAGCAGTTCTTC
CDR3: CASSTGTDEQFF

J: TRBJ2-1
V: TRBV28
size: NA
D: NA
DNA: TGTGCCAGCAGTTTAAGGGGGAACTCCTACAATGAGCAGTTCTTC
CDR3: CASSLRGNSYNEQFF

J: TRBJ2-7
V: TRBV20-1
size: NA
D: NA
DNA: TGCAGTCTCCGGGACCGAAACTCCTACGAGCAGTACTTC
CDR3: CSLRDRNSYEQYF

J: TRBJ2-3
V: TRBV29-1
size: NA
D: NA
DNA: TGCAGCGTTGATCCCGGGGGAGATACGCAGTATTTT
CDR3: CSVDPGGDTQYF

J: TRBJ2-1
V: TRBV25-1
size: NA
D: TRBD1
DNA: TGTGCCAGCAGTGAGACAGGGTGGAATGAGCAGTTCTTC
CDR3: CASSETGWNEQFF